This T cell receptor (beta chain) stems from a study of T cells in localized non-small cell lung cancer. Study outcomes and limitations: Sequencing covered just one tumor region, so heterogeneity cannot be ruled out. Maximal T cell clonality occurred in uninvolved adjacent lung, with tumor ranking below it. Paired adjacent lung recovered a median around 60 of the top 100 tumor clones.

About this clone itself: Its antigen is unidentified.

The CDR3 extends over 16 amino acids. The germline V and J ends were trimmed by 5 bases and 1 base, with 14 bases remaining between them. Germline CDR1 reads SNHLY; CDR2 reads FYNNEI. Profiling relied on immunoSEQ multiplex PCR, and the TCRdb table lists in-frame clones only, not all of them. The top ten hold 16% of the sample, which has 25,000 to 35,000 clones, about 82% seen once. The sample was peripheral blood, taken before any cancer treatment. The source is a male donor aged 60 or over with stage III squamous cell lung carcinoma. The chain carries TRBV2 and TRBJ2-2; D may be TRBD2 (6 bases). The CDR3 DNA follows: TGTGCCAGCAGTCTAGAACTAGCTCTGAACACCGGGGAGCTGTTTTTT. Amino acid sequence: CASSLELALNTGELFF.